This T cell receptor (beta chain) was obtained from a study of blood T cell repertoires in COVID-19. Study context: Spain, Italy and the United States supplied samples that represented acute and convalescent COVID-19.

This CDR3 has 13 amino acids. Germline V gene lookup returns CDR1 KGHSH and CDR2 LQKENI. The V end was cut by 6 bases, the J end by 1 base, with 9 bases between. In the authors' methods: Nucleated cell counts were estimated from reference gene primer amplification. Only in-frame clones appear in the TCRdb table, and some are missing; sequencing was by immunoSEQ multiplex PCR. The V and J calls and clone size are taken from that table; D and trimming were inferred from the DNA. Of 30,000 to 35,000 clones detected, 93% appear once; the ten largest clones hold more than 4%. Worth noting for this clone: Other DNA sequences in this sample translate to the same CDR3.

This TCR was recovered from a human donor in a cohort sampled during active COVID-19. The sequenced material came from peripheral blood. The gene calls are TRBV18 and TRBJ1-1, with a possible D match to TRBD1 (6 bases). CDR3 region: CASSLDRNTEAFF. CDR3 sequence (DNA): TGTGCCAGCTCCCTGGACAGGAACACTGAAGCTTTCTTT.